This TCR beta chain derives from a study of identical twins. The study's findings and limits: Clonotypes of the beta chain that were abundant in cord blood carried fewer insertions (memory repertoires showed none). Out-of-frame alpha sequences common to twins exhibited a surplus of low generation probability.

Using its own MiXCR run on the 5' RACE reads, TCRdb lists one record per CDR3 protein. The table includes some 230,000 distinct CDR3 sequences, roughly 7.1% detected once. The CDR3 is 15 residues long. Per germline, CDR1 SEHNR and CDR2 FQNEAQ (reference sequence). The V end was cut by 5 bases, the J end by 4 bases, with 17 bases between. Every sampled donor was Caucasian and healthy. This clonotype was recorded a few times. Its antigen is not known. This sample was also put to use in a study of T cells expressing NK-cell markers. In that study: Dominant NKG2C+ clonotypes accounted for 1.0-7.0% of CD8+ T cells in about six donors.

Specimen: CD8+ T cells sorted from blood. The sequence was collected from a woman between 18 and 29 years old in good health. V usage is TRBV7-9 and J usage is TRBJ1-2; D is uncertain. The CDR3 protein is CASSPPPDGSYGYTF. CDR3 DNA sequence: TGTGCCAGCAGCCCCCCCCCGGACGGTAGCTATGGCTACACCTTC.